This is a list of T cell receptor beta chains from one sample in a study of T cell responses to AZD1222 COVID-19 vaccine. Sequenced by immunoSEQ multiplex PCR; TCRdb stores in-frame clones only, minus some. The sample carries tens of thousands of clones, more than 70% recorded once. This specimen consisted of peripheral blood, obtained on day 0 of AZD1222 vaccination. These receptors were collected from an adult in good health. CDR3s leave out the opening cysteine and the closing phenylalanine or tryptophan. D genes are given only for firm matches.

TRBV27,TRBD1,ASSLDRRGEAF
TRBV10-3,-,AIRGVNTGELF
TRBV19,-,ASSMPDSYYGYT
TRBV6-2/TRBV6-3,TRBD1,ASSWTGETGELF
TRBV6-1,-,ASSEAGGRETQY
TRBV10-3,-,AISERAESYGYT
TRBV12-3/TRBV12-4,-,ASSFGEGSPLH
TRBV5-6,-,ASSRNTGELF
TRBV7-8,-,ASSFVGSNTGELF
TRBV12-5,-,ASGFGRYGYT
TRBV27,TRBD1,ASSPRQGATYEQY
TRBV4-3,TRBD1,ASSQVHRGPDEQF
TRBV19,-,ASSIDRPGRSGANVLT
TRBV3-1/TRBV3-2,-,ASSHGTLVGNQPQH
TRBV4-2,-,ASSQGAGSSYEQY
TRBV18,-,ASSPRFPLTEAF
TRBV5-4,-,ASSPRGAVPDTQY
TRBV7-3,-,ASSLKVHGEQF
TRBV7-2,-,ASSLETSVNEQY
TRBV5-5,-,ASSPVSDFSYNEQF
TRBV28,-,ASTAGRSSGNTIY
TRBV7-2,-,ASSLGAFYNSPLH
TRBV11-2,-,ASSSDQAYEQY
TRBV9,-,ASSDGQGGISTDTQY
TRBV2,-,ASISAGNPYEQY
TRBV10-3,-,AISLKGHTEAF
TRBV4-2,TRBD1,ASSHLLEGQGAEAF
TRBV7-2,TRBD2,ASSSFSGRTQY
TRBV6-5,-,ASAVSLSETQY
TRBV5-4,-,ASSLGQTNSPLH
TRBV11-2,TRBD1,ASRWTGRDTEAF
TRBV6-2/TRBV6-3,-,ASSYGGVSYEQY
TRBV24-1,TRBD2,ATGTSLVEQY
TRBV5-4,-,ASSLHSKNTEAF
TRBV12-3/TRBV12-4,-,ASSFSSDTQY
TRBV9,TRBD1,ASSVNRGRPNTGELF
TRBV7-9,TRBD2,ASSFSGARSYEQY
TRBV12-3/TRBV12-4,-,ASSLFRTYGYT
TRBV18,-,ASSPLGQLANYGYT
TRBV19,-,ASSWGQETQY
TRBV6-1,-,ASSEGSYGYT
TRBV29-1,TRBD1,SIWDRGRGDGNTIY
TRBV18,-,ASSGDALTLGTEAF
TRBV25-1,-,ASSEPLLGNSPLH
TRBV28,-,ASSNPGPAEQPQH
TRBV21-1,-,ASSPCRPVNQPQH
TRBV3-1/TRBV3-2,TRBD1,ASSQGGTGGWIQPQH
TRBV5-1,-,ASSLTGRGQETQY
TRBV5-1,TRBD2,ASSVLAGGPYEQY
TRBV6-5,-,ASSLGEGHYGYT